One and the same sample provided the 4 T cell receptor beta chains below, sequenced in a study of T cell responses to AZD1222 COVID-19 vaccine (dated by TCRdb to 2020 to 2022). The library was obtained by the immunoSEQ multiplex PCR assay. The table comes from immuneACCESS by way of TCRdb, which keeps in-frame sequences with V and J called. Part of the clones is missing from these tables; in studies checked, under half for an unresolved V gene and the rest for unknown reasons. The sample contains about 160,000 clones, around 90% of them found a single time. The top ten hold under 4% of the sample. This specimen's time point label, interpreted: about 28 days (+/-7) after the second vaccine dose. Sample: peripheral blood, taken 28 days after the second AZD1222 dose. The receptor source for this set is an adult who received the AZD1222 COVID-19 vaccine.

The chain carries TRBV5-1 and TRBJ1-6; D is unclear. CDR3 length: 13 amino acids. Trimming left V 0 bases short and J 11 bases short, with 9 bases between. Germline V CDR1 and CDR2: SGHRS, YFSETQ. CDR3 protein: CASSLEGWTPLHF. Written as DNA, the CDR3 is TGCGCCAGCAGCTTGGAAGGCTGGACACCCCTCCACTTT.

The chain carries TRBV14 and TRBJ1-1; the D is unclear. The CDR3 is made up of 14 amino acids. The V gene's germline CDR1 is SGHDN and CDR2 FVKESK. Trimming removed 3 bases from V and 0 bases from J, with 8 bases in between. The CDR3 sequence is CASSHFSMNTEAFF. CDR3 nucleotide sequence: TGTGCCAGCAGCCATTTCTCGATGAACACTGAAGCTTTCTTT.

The gene calls are TRBV7-8 and TRBJ1-5; TRBD1 aligns across 9 bases. CDR3 length: 15 amino acids. Germline V CDR1 and CDR2: SGHVS, FQNEAQ. The J segment lost 7 bases and the V segment lost 5 bases, leaving 9 bases of the junction unmatched. CDR3 sequence: CASSHIQGAGQPQHF. The CDR3 coding sequence is TGTGCCAGCAGCCACATACAGGGGGCCGGCCAGCCCCAGCATTTT.

V is TRBV6-5 and J is TRBJ2-1; a possible D gene is TRBD2 (6 bases). Trimming shortened V by 8 bases and J by 6 bases, and 17 bases separated the two germline ends. This CDR3 is built from 14 residues. Germline CDR1 is MNHEY and CDR2 is SVGAGI. The CDR3 nucleotides are TGTGCCAGCGGTAGGCGGGGTAACGTCAATGAGCAGTTCTTC. It codes for CASGRRGNVNEQFF.